This T cell receptor beta chain is from a study of T cell responses to AZD1222 COVID-19 vaccine. Regarding the study as a whole: Targeting of unmutated variant regions was reportedly seen in nearly half of spike-specific TCRs. Possibly, clonal diversity was underestimated; donors were largely white British and included more females.

TCRdb keeps only in-frame clones here, not all; method: immunoSEQ multiplex PCR. The sample yields around 80,000 clones, 85% to 95% seen once. Germline values: CDR1 MNHEY, CDR2 SVGAGI. J was trimmed by 2 bases and V by 0 bases; bases with no gene match: 1. This CDR3 contains 15 residues. In regard to this clone: The target antigen is unknown.

This chain uses TRBV6-5 with TRBJ1-5; 7 nucleotides match TRBD1. The clonotype was recovered from an adult who received the AZD1222 COVID-19 vaccine. Sequenced material: peripheral blood, taken 28 days after the second AZD1222 dose. The CDR3 region is CASSYSTGRNQPQHF. The CDR3 DNA sequence: TGTGCCAGCAGTTACTCGACAGGGCGCAATCAGCCCCAGCATTTT.